The rows below give T cell receptor beta chains drawn from one sample of a study of blood T cell repertoires in COVID-19. Using immunoSEQ multiplex PCR, the repertoire was profiled, and TCRdb retains in-frame clones only, with some absent. The table records over 150,000 clones, 70% to 90% of them present only once. Sample: peripheral blood. These receptors were taken from a man aged 55 to 70 with COVID-19, enrolled during active disease. The CDR3 runs from the conserved cysteine through the conserved F or W. Fields, in order: V gene, clone size, J gene, CDR3 protein. The size field is filled for only some rows; it gives once, few, many or a size class.

V gene: TRBV6-6
clone size: NA
J gene: TRBJ1-2
CDR3 protein: CASRYIQEYYGYTF

V gene: TRBV7-9
clone size: few
J gene: TRBJ1-2
CDR3 protein: CASSTQGLGYTF

V gene: TRBV7-2
clone size: NA
J gene: TRBJ1-4
CDR3 protein: CASSSSYGVATNEKLFF

V gene: TRBV3-1/TRBV3-2
clone size: NA
J gene: TRBJ2-2
CDR3 protein: CASSGHRGANTGELFF

V gene: TRBV10-3
clone size: NA
J gene: TRBJ1-5
CDR3 protein: CAISESKAGGNQPQHF

V gene: TRBV7-9
clone size: once
J gene: TRBJ2-5
CDR3 protein: CASSLAVLEETQYF

V gene: TRBV24-1
clone size: NA
J gene: TRBJ2-5
CDR3 protein: CATSDLGGGDFQETQYF

V gene: TRBV7-3
clone size: NA
J gene: TRBJ2-5
CDR3 protein: CASSLTLTGAQYF

V gene: TRBV28
clone size: once
J gene: TRBJ1-1
CDR3 protein: CASSLSYTEAFF

V gene: TRBV2
clone size: NA
J gene: TRBJ2-5
CDR3 protein: CASSRDSTRETQYF

V gene: TRBV11-3
clone size: once
J gene: TRBJ2-1
CDR3 protein: CASSWSGGSSYNEQFF

V gene: TRBV2
clone size: NA
J gene: TRBJ2-5
CDR3 protein: CASSALRETQYF

V gene: TRBV30
clone size: NA
J gene: TRBJ2-3
CDR3 protein: CAWRPGLVDTQYF

V gene: TRBV2
clone size: NA
J gene: TRBJ1-1
CDR3 protein: CASSVPTGVNTEAFF

V gene: TRBV21-1
clone size: NA
J gene: TRBJ2-2
CDR3 protein: CASSKGGGQPNTGELFF